What follows are 5 T cell receptor beta chains derived from one specimen sequenced in a study of blood T cell repertoires in COVID-19 (dated by TCRdb to the early 2020s). Library generation was performed with the immunoSEQ multiplex PCR assay. The table was pulled from immuneACCESS by TCRdb, which kept in-frame rearrangements only. Such tables lose some clones; where checked, under half of the loss comes from unresolved V genes, and the rest has no known cause. The sample contains 45,000 to 65,000 clones, over 80% of them found a single time. Under 8.5% of the sample comes from the top ten. Sequencing used peripheral blood. The receptors stem from a man aged 65 to 85 with active COVID-19.

The CDR3 loop reads CAISEPLKRGGIGYTF. DNA of the CDR3: TGTGCCATCAGTGAGCCCCTAAAGCGCGGGGGTATAGGCTACACCTTC. The chain couples TRBV10-3 to TRBJ1-2, with D possibly being TRBD1 (5 bases). The CDR3 totals 16 residues. V was shortened by 2 bases and J by 8 bases, with 21 bases between the two germline ends. Germline CDR1 is ENHRY and CDR2 is SYGVKD.

The rearrangement links TRBV7-2 to TRBJ2-3; 7 bases fit TRBD1. The CDR3 has 13 amino acids. CDR1 is SGHTA and CDR2 is FQGNSA in the germline V gene. J was trimmed by 4 bases and V by 5 bases; bases with no gene match: 3. DNA for the CDR3: TGTGCCAGCAGCATCCAGGGGGCAGATACGCAGTATTTT. The encoded protein is CASSIQGADTQYF. Supplemented by reference TRBV7-2 and TRBJ2-3, the full variable domain reads GAGVSQSPSNKVTEKGKDVELRCDPISGHTALYWYRQSLGQGLEFLIYFQGNSAPDKSGLPSDRFSAERTGGSVSTLTIQRTQQEDSAVYLCASSIQGADTQYFGPGTRLTVL.

The J gene is TRBJ2-7, the V gene TRBV29-1; 10 bases match TRBD1. The V and J ends lost 7 bases and 4 bases, in that order; junction bases with no gene match: 4. The CDR3 spans 12 residues. Germline loops: CDR1 SQVTM, CDR2 ANQGSEA. The CDR3: CSAGTGDYEQYF. CDR3 DNA sequence: TGCAGCGCCGGGACAGGGGATTACGAGCAGTACTTC.

The chain carries TRBV10-3 and TRBJ2-3, with 12 bases identical to TRBD1. Germline CDR1 and CDR2: ENHRY and SYGVKD. This CDR3 spans 16 amino acids. Losses at the gene ends were 7 bases for V and 2 bases for J; bases not matched to a gene: 7. CDR3 bases: TGTGCCATCATGGACGGGGACAGGGGGCCCACAGATACGCAGTATTTT. Residues: CAIMDGDRGPTDTQYF.

V and J are TRBV21-1 and TRBJ2-5; no DNA check was done on the table's D call, TRBD2. TRBV21-1 is termed a pseudogene. CDR3 size: 16 residues. The CDR3 DNA reads as TGTGCCAGCAACGAGGGGAGGGTTTGGGGGCAAGAGACCCAGTACTTC. It yields the protein CASNEGRVWGQETQYF.